The 23 T cell receptor delta chains presented below share a single source sample, sequenced in a study of gamma-delta T cells after stem cell transplantation. TCRdb used CATT to re-call clones from the RT-PCR reads. Of fewer than 2,000 delta-chain clones listed, around 4.4% are singletons. Sequenced input: gamma-delta T cells. All receptors derive from a human donor. It is not recorded whose cells these are; they may come from a transplant donor.

Sample share makes this clone large. The gene calls are TRDV2 and TRDJ1, with 13 bases fitting TRDD3. CDR1 and CDR2 from the germline V gene are GEAIGNYY and EKD. V was pared by 2 bases and J by 3 bases, with 5 bases of the junction left unmatched. The CDR3 has 16 amino acids. The CDR3 region has the DNA TGTGCCTGTGACAACTTACTGGGGGATACGGCCGATAAACTCATCTTT. Its protein is CACDNLLGDTADKLIF.

Comments on this clone: A much bigger clone sits one base away, suggesting this may be a read error. The same CDR3 arises from other DNA sequences in this sample as well. This sequence joins TRDV2 and TRDJ1, with D unresolved. The length of the CDR3 is 16 residues. Germline values: CDR1 GEAIGNYY, CDR2 EKD. CDR3 DNA: TGTGCCTGCGACACCGTCTCCCCAAGGGTCGCCGATAAACTCATCTTT. It translates to CACDTVSPRVADKLIF.

The chain uses TRDV2 and TRDJ3, with 10 bases fitting TRDD3. CDR1 and CDR2 (germline): GEAIGNYY, EKD. J gave up 0 bases and V 0 bases, and 4 bases lay outside the gene matches. This CDR3 region has 19 residues. The CDR3 DNA sequence: TGTGCCTGTGACACCGTGGGGGATACAAGCTCCTGGGACACCCGACAGATGTTTTTC. Amino acids: CACDTVGDTSSWDTRQMFF.

As for this clone: This likely came from a read error, as a far larger clone is one base away. V and J are TRDV2 and TRDJ1; no reliable D call. Trimming took 0 bases from V and 4 from J, leaving 11 bases between them. Germline CDR1 GEAIGNYY, CDR2 EKD. The CDR3 runs to 14 residues. The CDR3 reads CACDTVPGDDKLIF. CDR3 coding DNA: TGTGCCTGTGACACCGTACCGGGTGACGATAAACTCATCTTT.

This clone was observed a few times. A much larger clonotype is one base distant, so this may be a read error. This chain connects TRDV2 to TRDJ1; 10 bases fit TRDD3. The CDR3 contains 21 residues. Germline V gene lookup returns CDR1 GEAIGNYY and CDR2 EKD. The CDR3 is CASDTLRARLGDRSYTDKLIF. CDR3 coding DNA: TGTGCCTCTGACACTCTCCGAGCGAGGCTGGGGGATAGGTCGTACACCGATAAACTCATCTTT.

This clone occurred a few times. One end of the junction varies from germline; a read error may be responsible. The chain links TRDV2 to TRDJ3; TRDD3 might be the D (5 bases). The CDR3 is made up of 20 amino acids. Germline CDR1 is GEAIGNYY and CDR2 is EKD. CDR3 DNA sequence: TGTGCCTGTGACACCGTGAGAGGAAGGCAGGGCTCCTGGGACACCCGACAGACGTTTTTC. It codes for CACDTVRGRQGSWDTRQTFF.

J is TRDJ1 and V is TRDV2; TRDD3 matches at 7 bases. CDR1 is GEAIGNYY, CDR2 EKD, per germline. This CDR3 spans 16 amino acids. V shed 2 bases, J shed 2 bases, and the junction held 10 bases outside the gene matches. Here the CDR3 reads CACDRVGEQGTDKLIF. In DNA form, the CDR3 reads TGTGCCTGTGACAGGGTGGGGGAACAGGGGACCGATAAACTCATCTTT.

This clone is medium-sized in the sample. This chain links TRDV2 with TRDJ1, with 13 bases lining up with TRDD3. The CDR3 extends over 20 amino acids. Per germline, CDR1 GEAIGNYY and CDR2 EKD. The V and J ends lost 3 bases and 2 bases, in that order; junction bases with no gene match: 17. CDR3 in amino acids: CACDYILGDTPFNKTDKLIF. DNA for the CDR3: TGTGCCTGTGACTACATACTGGGGGATACGCCCTTCAATAAAACCGATAAACTCATCTTT.

This clone is medium-sized within its sample. This chain uses TRDV2 with TRDJ1, with 10 nucleotides matching TRDD3. Losses at the gene ends were 2 bases for V and 2 bases for J; bases not matched to a gene: 4. The CDR3 totals 15 residues. Germline V lookup: CDR1 GEAIGNYY, CDR2 EKD. The CDR3 is CACDRLLGDTDKLIF. In DNA form, the CDR3 reads TGTGCCTGTGACAGGCTACTGGGGGATACCGATAAACTCATCTTT.

This clone is medium-sized in the sample. The rearrangement links TRDV2 to TRDJ1; 13 bases are shared with TRDD3. The germline gives CDR1 GEAIGNYY, CDR2 EKD. CDR3 size: 20 residues. V lost 0 bases and J lost 4; bases outside the gene matches: 16. The chain's CDR3 is CACDTVSTGGYAALSDKLIF. The CDR3, as DNA: TGTGCCTGTGACACCGTAAGCACTGGGGGATACGCTGCTTTGAGCGATAAACTCATCTTT.

As for this clone: This is likely an artifact of a read error, given a far larger clone one base away. In the same sample, other DNA sequences code for this CDR3. The chain joins TRDV2 to TRDJ3; D not certain. Trimming removed 1 base at V and 0 bases at J, with 12 bases between. CDR1 is GEAIGNYY, CDR2 EKD, per germline. The CDR3 is 18 amino acids. CDR3 amino acids: CACDTVGASSWDTRQMFF. For the CDR3, the DNA is TGTGCCTGTGACACGGTCGGGGCAAGCTCCTGGGACACCCGACAGATGTTTTTC.

As regards this clone: It differs at one base from a far larger clone, so likely a read error. The rearrangement joins TRDV2 to TRDJ2; 12 nucleotides align to TRDD3. The CDR3 spans 19 residues. The V gene's germline CDR1 is GEAIGNYY and CDR2 EKD. CDR3 nucleotides: TGTGCCTGTGACACCGTACTGGGGGATACCATGGCTTTGACAGCACAACCCTTCTTT. This encodes CACDTVLGDTMALTAQPFF.

This clone is categorized as medium-sized. The sample contains more than one DNA sequence encoding this CDR3. J is TRDJ1 and V is TRDV2; TRDD3 agrees at 9 bases. The CDR3 is 20 residues long. V trimming: 0 bases; J trimming: 1 base; junction bases outside the gene matches: 17. The germline V gene has CDR1 GEAIGNYY and CDR2 EKD. The CDR3 loop is CACDTAGTGGDPGFTDKLIF. The CDR3 DNA sequence: TGTGCCTGTGACACCGCTGGTACTGGGGGAGACCCCGGTTTCACCGATAAACTCATCTTT.

Within the sample, this clone is medium-sized. This rearrangement joins TRDV2 to TRDJ1; 13 bases are shared with TRDD3. The V gene's germline CDR1 is GEAIGNYY and CDR2 EKD. Trimming removed 0 bases from V and 0 bases from J; junction bases left unmatched: 24. The CDR3 covers 24 residues. The CDR3 DNA reads TGTGCCTGTGACACCGTAGTCGTCCGCCAGGTACTGGGGGATACGAGTCAGTACACCGATAAACTCATCTTT. Protein product: CACDTVVVRQVLGDTSQYTDKLIF.

This clone qualifies as medium-sized. The chain links TRDV2 to TRDJ3, with 10 nucleotides matching TRDD3. Germline trimming cut 2 bases from V and 0 bases from J; bases unmatched to any gene: 9. This CDR3 is 20 amino acids long. The germline V gene encodes CDR1 GEAIGNYY and CDR2 EKD. CDR3 sequence: CACDKLGDFKDSWDTRQMFF. The DNA of the CDR3 is TGTGCCTGTGACAAACTGGGGGATTTCAAGGACTCCTGGGACACCCGACAGATGTTTTTC.

By share of the sample, this clone is large. The chain employs TRDV2 and TRDJ1; tentative D call: TRDD3 (6 bases). Germline CDR1 reads GEAIGNYY; CDR2 reads EKD. The CDR3 runs 14 residues. Between the trimmed V and J ends, which lost 3 bases and 9 bases, there was a span of 19 bases. The CDR3: CACDPTGPPSELIF. The CDR3 DNA is TGTGCCTGTGACCCTACTGGGCCTCCCTCGGAACTCATCTTT.

A note on this clone: One junction end does not reproduce the germline sequence, and a read error may be involved. Other DNA sequences within the sample encode an identical CDR3. V is TRDV2 and J is TRDJ1; D remains unclear. CDR1 is GEAIGNYY and CDR2 is EKD in the germline V gene. CDR3 length: 18 amino acids. The CDR3 DNA reads as TGCGCCTGTGACACCGTGCTGAGGGCTCCAACCTACACCGATAAACTCATCTTT. Amino acid sequence: CACDTVLRAPTYTDKLIF.

As regards this clone: Given a far larger clone just one base away, this is likely a sequencing read error. The sample holds other DNA sequences that translate to the same CDR3. This sequence joins TRDV2 and TRDJ3; no definite D call. V dropped 1 base and J dropped 0 bases, with 12 bases sitting between them. Germline V lookup: CDR1 GEAIGNYY, CDR2 EKD. This CDR3 is built from 18 residues. The chain's CDR3 is CACDTVGASSWDTRQMFF. CDR3 nucleotide sequence: TGTGCCTGTGACACTGTCGGGGCGAGCTCCTGGGACACCCGACAGATGTTTTTC.

A word on this clone: This sequence may be a read error, since a much larger clone differs from it by one base. The rearrangement links TRDV2 to TRDJ3; TRDD3 matches 8 bases. With V trimmed by 0 bases and J by 0 bases, 9 bases remained unmatched. Per the germline V gene, CDR1 is GEAIGNYY and CDR2 is EKD. This CDR3 spans 20 amino acids. CDR3 sequence (DNA): TGTGCCTGTGACACCGGCTGGGGGACAGTGGGCTCCTGGGACACCCGACAGATGTTTTTC. Its protein product is CACDTGWGTVGSWDTRQMFF.

This clone is medium-sized. J is TRDJ1 and V is TRDV2; TRDD3 matches at 7 bases. The V segment lost 1 base and the J segment 0 bases; nucleotides outside the gene matches: 7. Germline CDR1 is GEAIGNYY and CDR2 is EKD. This CDR3 contains 16 residues. In nucleotides, the CDR3 is TGTGCCTGTGACACGCTGGGGGGACCGTACACCGATAAACTCATCTTT. This gives the protein CACDTLGGPYTDKLIF.

In this sample, this clone is large. The CDR3 here is CACDTVTGGTGSWDTRQMFF. Written as DNA, the CDR3 is TGTGCCTGTGACACCGTTACGGGGGGGACCGGCTCCTGGGACACCCGACAGATGTTTTTC. J is TRDJ3 and V is TRDV2; tentative D call: TRDD3 (6 bases). The ends were cut back, 0 bases at V and 0 bases at J, with 17 bases in the middle. In germline, CDR1 is GEAIGNYY, CDR2 EKD. There are 20 residues in the CDR3.

By proportion, this clone is large. The chain couples TRDV2 to TRDJ1; the D gene is possibly TRDD3 (5 bases). CDR1 and CDR2 from the germline V gene are GEAIGNYY and EKD. The CDR3 is 22 amino acids. V was clipped by 1 base and J by 5 bases, with 37 bases between them. The CDR3 DNA reads TGTGCCTGTGACACAATAAGGCCGGTGGCCATCAATACGGGTTATCAGATGGATAAACTCATCTTT. Translating gives CACDTIRPVAINTGYQMDKLIF.

Comment on this clone: A far larger clone differs by one base, so this is likely a read error. This chain links TRDV2 with TRDJ1; tentative D call: TRDD3 (6 bases). Looked up from germline, CDR1 is GEAIGNYY and CDR2 is EKD. V was cut by 3 bases and J by 1 base, with 11 bases left in between. This CDR3 contains 14 residues. CDR3 DNA: TGTGCCTGTGACGCGGTGGGGGCCACCGATAAACTCATCTTT. The encoded protein is CACDAVGATDKLIF.